Below, one T cell receptor beta chain is given with its context. Treatment specified: 15 to 20 received Ad26.COV2.S at low or high dose, single or two shots; several received placebo; per-sample allocation not given. Each sample was drawn 63 days after the first injection (of vaccine or placebo). An Ad26 vector was used to express Wuhan-strain SARS-CoV-2 spike as the vaccine. Profiled with immunoSEQ multiplex PCR; TCRdb holds only in-frame clones, not every one. The sample carries about 480,000 clones, roughly 89% recorded once. This sample is drawn from a study of Ad26.COV2.S vaccination and SARS-CoV-2 variants. The receptor's source is a person aged 18-65 years who received the Ad26.COV2.S COVID-19 vaccine or a placebo. The material was peripheral blood, obtained in a trial of Ad26.COV2.S vaccine versus placebo.

CDR3 coding DNA: TGTGCCAGCAGTGGTACTAGGACGGCGGGTTATGGCTACACCTTC. Its translation is CASSGTRTAGYGYTF. The chain combines TRBV6-2 or TRBV6-3 with TRBJ1-2; D remains unclear. The germline V gene encodes CDR1 MNHEY and CDR2 SVGEGT. The CDR3 extends over 15 amino acids. With 5 bases removed from V and 5 bases from J, the gap between germline ends came to 18 bases.